These T cell receptor beta chains were read from a single sample in a study of chemoradiotherapy in HPV16-positive cancers. Produced via immunoSEQ multiplex PCR; TCRdb's table is partial and in-frame only. This sample yields about 8,400 clones, of which approximately 72% are seen a single time; roughly two fifths belongs to the top ten. The specimen was tumor tissue, collected from a patient who underwent chemoradiotherapy. The receptors were gathered from a human donor with HPV-associated anogenital cancer. Both conserved end residues are part of each CDR3. D genes are given only for firm matches. Expanded clones get a size class; other rows say once, few or many, or leave the size out.

v_call	j_call	clone_size	d_call	cdr3_nt	cdr3_aa
TRBV13	TRBJ2-3	few	TRBD1	TGTGCCAGCAGCGTAACCAAAGGGGGCTCAGATACGCAGTATTTT	CASSVTKGGSDTQYF
TRBV29-1	TRBJ2-1	-	TRBD2	TGCAGCGTTGAGTCCGTCGGGAGGTACAATGAGCAGTTCTTC	CSVESVGRYNEQFF
TRBV15	TRBJ2-1	-	-	TGTGCCACCAGCAAAGAGGGATCCTCCACCTACAATGAGCAGTTCTTC	CATSKEGSSTYNEQFF
TRBV4-3	TRBJ2-3	-	-	TGCGCCAGCAGCCAGGGGGGCGGCGGGATAGATACGCAGTATTTT	CASSQGGGGIDTQYF
TRBV28	TRBJ1-1	once	-	TGTGCCAGCACCGTAGGACCCTCTGAAGCTTTCTTT	CASTVGPSEAFF
TRBV15	TRBJ2-3	medium-sized	TRBD1	TGTGCCTTGAAGACAGGGGGAGCAGATACGCAGTATTTT	CALKTGGADTQYF
TRBV6-5	TRBJ1-1	-	-	TGTGCCAGCAGAGAAACTCCCAGCTCTGAAGCTTTCTTT	CASRETPSSEAFF
TRBV4-1	TRBJ2-1	-	TRBD2	TGCGCCAGCAGCCAAGAGCGGGGGACTTTTTACAATGAGCAGTTCTTC	CASSQERGTFYNEQFF
TRBV30	TRBJ1-2	-	-	TGTGCCTGGAGTGGAGGCAGACCCTATGGCTACACCTTC	CAWSGGRPYGYTF
TRBV7-3	TRBJ2-7	-	-	TGTGCCAGCAGCTTATGGGCTGGTTACGAGCAGTACTTC	CASSLWAGYEQYF
TRBV7-3	TRBJ1-1	-	-	TGTGCCAGCAGCCCGGACCGAGGAACTCGGTCGGGGGCTTTCTTT	CASSPDRGTRSGAFF
TRBV27	TRBJ2-1	once	-	TGTGCCAGCAGTCATGGTCAGGGGGGAATTTGGGCCTACAATGAGCAGTTCTTC	CASSHGQGGIWAYNEQFF
TRBV25-1	TRBJ2-3	-	TRBD1	TGTGCCAGCAGTCCGGGACAGGCCACCTATAGCACAGATACGCAGTATTTT	CASSPGQATYSTDTQYF
TRBV14	TRBJ1-1	-	-	TGTGCCAGCAGCCAAGGTAGGCTCCGAAACACTGAAGCTTTCTTT	CASSQGRLRNTEAFF
TRBV5-1	TRBJ2-1	-	TRBD2	TGCGCCAGCAGCTTCAAATATAGCGGGGACAATGAGCAGTTCTTC	CASSFKYSGDNEQFF
TRBV18	TRBJ2-2	-	-	TGTGCCAGCGTACGCTACGAGGTCGGGGAGCTGTTTTTT	CASVRYEVGELFF
TRBV7-2	TRBJ1-2	-	-	TGTGCCAGCGCCCCGGGCACCAACTATGGCTACACCTTC	CASAPGTNYGYTF
TRBV6-6	TRBJ2-3	-	-	TGTGCCAGCAGTTACCCCGCTAGCACAGATACGCAGTATTTT	CASSYPASTDTQYF
TRBV5-1	TRBJ2-1	-	TRBD2	TGCGCCAGCAGCTCCTTCTTAGCGGGAGCGAGTGAGCAGTTCTTC	CASSSFLAGASEQFF
TRBV6-5	TRBJ2-2	few	-	TGTGCCAGCAGTTTTTATCCCGGGGAGCTGTTTTTT	CASSFYPGELFF
TRBV6-1	TRBJ2-3	-	-	TGTGCCAGCCAAACCCCCTCCGCAGATACGCAGTATTTT	CASQTPSADTQYF
TRBV5-4	TRBJ2-1	-	TRBD2	TGTGCCAGCAGCACACAGCGGGAGGGCCCTTTGGATGAGCAGTTCTTC	CASSTQREGPLDEQFF
TRBV27	TRBJ1-2	-	-	TGTGCCAGCAGATTATTGGGGGACTATGGCTACACCTTC	CASRLLGDYGYTF
TRBV5-1	TRBJ2-7	-	TRBD2	TGCGCCAGCAGCTTCGGGACTAGCGACTCCTACGAGCAGTACTTC	CASSFGTSDSYEQYF
TRBV27	TRBJ2-1	once	-	TGTGCCAGCAGTTTGGATGGGGGGCTATACAATGAGCAGTTCTTC	CASSLDGGLYNEQFF
TRBV4-3	TRBJ2-1	-	TRBD1	TGCGCCAGCAGCCAGATCTATGTGAACCGGGACAGGGACAATGAGCAGTTCTTC	CASSQIYVNRDRDNEQFF
TRBV6-5	TRBJ2-4	few	TRBD2	TGTGCCAGCAGTTACTCCCGGGGACTACTAAACATTCAGTACTTC	CASSYSRGLLNIQYF
TRBV11-3	TRBJ1-6	-	-	TGTGCCAGCAGCTTACCAAATTCACCCCTCCACTTT	CASSLPNSPLHF
TRBV6-1	TRBJ1-2	-	-	TGTGCCAGCAGTGAAGGAGGCATATCTCGAGGCTACACCTTC	CASSEGGISRGYTF
TRBV6-6	TRBJ2-1	-	TRBD2	TGTGCCAGCAGACGCGTGGGCGGGAGCTCCTACAATGAGCAGTTCTTC	CASRRVGGSSYNEQFF
TRBV7-2	TRBJ1-5	-	-	TGTGCCAGCAGCTGGGGCGGGACCGGTCAGCCCCAGCATTTT	CASSWGGTGQPQHF
TRBV11-2	TRBJ2-7	-	TRBD1	TGTGCCAGCAGCTTAGCGGGACAGGGACAGAGCTCCTACGAGCAGTACTTC	CASSLAGQGQSSYEQYF
TRBV7-9	TRBJ1-4	once	TRBD1	TGTGCCAGCAGACGGGGGGAGGGACAGGGTACTGCAACTAATGAAAAACTGTTTTTT	CASRRGEGQGTATNEKLFF
TRBV6-5	TRBJ1-2	large	-	TGTGCCAGCAGTCTCAGGGAAGCTAACTATGGCTACACCTTC	CASSLREANYGYTF
TRBV14	TRBJ1-3	medium-sized	-	TGTGCCAGCAGCCGGGAGCCTTTGTTAAGCTCTGGAAACACCATATATTTT	CASSREPLLSSGNTIYF
TRBV6-5	TRBJ1-1	-	-	TGTGCCAGCAGGAACTCATACCTGAACACTGAAGCTTTCTTT	CASRNSYLNTEAFF
TRBV10-2	TRBJ1-1	-	-	TGCGCCAGCAGTGATCTTGGCCTAGGTAAGGCTTTCTTT	CASSDLGLGKAFF
TRBV6-6	TRBJ1-2	-	-	TGTGCCAGCACGGCGTCCTATGGCTACACCTTC	CASTASYGYTF
TRBV5-8	TRBJ2-7	-	-	TGTGCCAGCAGCTTGGGGTACGACTACGAGCAGTACTTC	CASSLGYDYEQYF
TRBV11-3	TRBJ2-1	-	TRBD2	TGTGCCAGCACCCCATTCACGGGACGGCGGGGGGAGCAGTTCTTC	CASTPFTGRRGEQFF
TRBV6-6	TRBJ2-7	once	TRBD2	TGTGCCAGCAGGCCGGGACTAACCTACGAGCAGTACTTC	CASRPGLTYEQYF
TRBV6-5	TRBJ2-7	-	-	TGTGCCAGCAGTTACTCGGGTTCGGGACACATCGAGCAGTACTTC	CASSYSGSGHIEQYF
TRBV4-1	TRBJ1-2	-	-	TGCGCCAGCAGCCAGGGGCCCGGGGCAGCTAACTATGGCTACACCTTC	CASSQGPGAANYGYTF
TRBV30	TRBJ1-6	-	-	TGTGCCTGGAATGAGCGGCAGGATTCACCCCTCCACTTT	CAWNERQDSPLHF
TRBV6-5	TRBJ2-7	-	TRBD2	TGTGCCAGCAGTTACTCGGGGACTAGCACCTCCTACGAGCAGTACTTC	CASSYSGTSTSYEQYF
TRBV5-6	TRBJ1-1	-	-	TGTGCCAGCAGCTTTAAGGGGGGCTCGAACACTGAAGCTTTCTTT	CASSFKGGSNTEAFF
TRBV11-3	TRBJ2-5	-	TRBD2	TGTGCCAGCAGCCCGGGGGGCCAAGAGACCCAGTACTTC	CASSPGGQETQYF
TRBV19	TRBJ1-2	-	TRBD1	TGTGCCAGTAGTAGAAACCGACTTGGGACAGGGAACTATGGCTACACCTTC	CASSRNRLGTGNYGYTF
TRBV11-3	TRBJ1-1	-	-	TGTGCCAGCAGCTTTATGCCAGGGACGAACACTGAAGCTTTCTTT	CASSFMPGTNTEAFF
TRBV19	TRBJ1-1	-	TRBD1	TGTGCCAGTAGCCGGGACAGGGGGTTTGAAGCTTTCTTT	CASSRDRGFEAFF
TRBV7-8	TRBJ1-2	-	-	TGTGCCAGCAGCTTAGACTCCGGGGCCTCATATGGCTACACCTTC	CASSLDSGASYGYTF
TRBV9	TRBJ2-1	-	-	TGTGCCAGCCACAGGGAGGGGAGCAATGAGCAGTTCTTC	CASHREGSNEQFF
TRBV5-6	TRBJ2-5	-	TRBD1	TGTGCCAGCAGCGAAGACAGGGCCTTGGGAGAGACCCAGTACTTC	CASSEDRALGETQYF
TRBV2	TRBJ2-7	-	TRBD1	TGTGCCAGCAAGGGACAGGGCTTCGCCGAGCAGTACTTC	CASKGQGFAEQYF
TRBV20-1	TRBJ2-7	-	-	TGCAGTGCCAAAAAGGGATTGGAGCAGTACTTC	CSAKKGLEQYF